This entry describes one T cell receptor beta chain. What it recognizes is unknown. Each sample's TCRbeta library yielded on average roughly 42,000 productive templates. Sequencing used immunoSEQ multiplex PCR; TCRdb keeps in-frame clones, though not all of them. The table has around 5,400 clones, approximately 49% seen once; the top ten hold under 70%. This sample stems from a study of STAT3 mutations in large granular lymphocyte leukemia. The CDR3 has 15 residues. Germline loops: CDR1 SEHNR, CDR2 FQNEAQ (reference sequence). Trimming took 2 bases from V and 4 from J, leaving 9 bases between them. General observations from the study: In T-cell large granular lymphocyte leukemia, about half of patients showed multiple immunodominant subclonotypes. After therapy, about 35% of the 18 patients switched clonotypes, all new clones STAT3 wild type.

The receptor was isolated from a woman in her seventies with T-cell large granular lymphocyte leukemia. Some clones in this sample may be carry-over from other donors' samples. The sequenced material came from peripheral blood mononuclear cells. The chain carries TRBV7-9 and TRBJ2-6; D perhaps matches TRBD2 (6 bases). CDR3 protein: CASSLRGTGANVLTF. In DNA, the CDR3 is TGTGCCAGCAGCTTACGGGGGACCGGGGCCAACGTCCTGACTTTC.